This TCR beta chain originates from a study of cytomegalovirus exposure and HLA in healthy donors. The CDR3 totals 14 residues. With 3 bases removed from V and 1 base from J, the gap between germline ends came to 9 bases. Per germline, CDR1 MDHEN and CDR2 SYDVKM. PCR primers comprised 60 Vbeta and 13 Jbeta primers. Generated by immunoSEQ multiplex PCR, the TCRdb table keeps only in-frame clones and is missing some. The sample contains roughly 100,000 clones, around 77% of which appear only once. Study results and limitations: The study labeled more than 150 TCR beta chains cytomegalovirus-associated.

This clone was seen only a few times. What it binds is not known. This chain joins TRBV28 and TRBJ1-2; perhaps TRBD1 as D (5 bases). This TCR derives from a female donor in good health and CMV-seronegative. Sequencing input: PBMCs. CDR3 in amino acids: CASSFPGGNYGYTF. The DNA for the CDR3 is TGTGCCAGCAGTTTTCCCGGGGGTAACTATGGCTACACCTTC.